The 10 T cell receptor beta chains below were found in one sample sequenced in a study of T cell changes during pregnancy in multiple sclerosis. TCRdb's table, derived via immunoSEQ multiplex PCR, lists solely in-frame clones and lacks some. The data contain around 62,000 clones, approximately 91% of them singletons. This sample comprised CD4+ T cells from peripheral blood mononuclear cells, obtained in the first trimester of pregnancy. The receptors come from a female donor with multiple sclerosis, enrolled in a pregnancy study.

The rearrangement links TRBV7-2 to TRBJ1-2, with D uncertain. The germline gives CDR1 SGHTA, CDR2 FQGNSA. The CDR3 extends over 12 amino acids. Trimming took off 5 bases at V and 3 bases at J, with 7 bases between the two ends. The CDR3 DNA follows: TGTGCCAGCAGCCCGCGGGACTATGGCTACACCTTC. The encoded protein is CASSPRDYGYTF.

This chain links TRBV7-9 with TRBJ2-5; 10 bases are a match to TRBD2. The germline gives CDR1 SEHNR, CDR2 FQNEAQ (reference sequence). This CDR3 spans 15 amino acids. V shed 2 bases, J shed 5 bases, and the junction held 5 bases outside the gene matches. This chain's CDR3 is CASSLFGAGGETQYF. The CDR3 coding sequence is TGTGCCAGCAGCTTATTTGGAGCGGGGGGGGAGACCCAGTACTTC.

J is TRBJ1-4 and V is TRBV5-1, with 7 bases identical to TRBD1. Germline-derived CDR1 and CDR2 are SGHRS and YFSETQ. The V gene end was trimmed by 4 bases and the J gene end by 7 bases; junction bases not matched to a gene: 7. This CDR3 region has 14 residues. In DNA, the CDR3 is TGCGCCAGCAGCCCCGACAGGGTGCGTGAAAAACTGTTTTTT. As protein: CASSPDRVREKLFF.

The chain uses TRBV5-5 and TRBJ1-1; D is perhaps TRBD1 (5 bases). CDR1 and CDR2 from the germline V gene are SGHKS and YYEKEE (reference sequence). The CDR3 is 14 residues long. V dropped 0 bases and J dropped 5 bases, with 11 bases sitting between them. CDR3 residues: CASSLVAGRTEAFF. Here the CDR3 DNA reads TGTGCCAGCAGCTTGGTGGCAGGGAGGACTGAAGCTTTCTTT. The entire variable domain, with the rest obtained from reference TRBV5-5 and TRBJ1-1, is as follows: DAGVTQSPTHLIKTRGQQVTLRCSPISGHKSVSWYQQVLGQGPQFIFQYYEKEERGRGNFPDRFSARQFPNYSSELNVNALLLGDSALYLCASSLVAGRTEAFFGQGTRLTVV.

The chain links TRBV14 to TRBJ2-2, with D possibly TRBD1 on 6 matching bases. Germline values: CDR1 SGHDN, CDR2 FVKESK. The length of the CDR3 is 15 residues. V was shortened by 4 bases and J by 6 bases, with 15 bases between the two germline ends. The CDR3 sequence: CASSLQGAVAGELFF. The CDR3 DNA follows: TGTGCCAGCAGCCTACAGGGCGCGGTGGCCGGGGAGCTGTTTTTT.

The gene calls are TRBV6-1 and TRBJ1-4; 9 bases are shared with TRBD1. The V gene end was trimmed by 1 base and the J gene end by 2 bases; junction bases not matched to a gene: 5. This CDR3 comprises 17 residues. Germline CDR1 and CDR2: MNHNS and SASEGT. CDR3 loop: CASSEGTGVYTNEKLFF. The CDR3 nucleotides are TGTGCCAGCAGTGAAGGGACAGGGGTGTATACTAATGAAAAACTGTTTTTT.

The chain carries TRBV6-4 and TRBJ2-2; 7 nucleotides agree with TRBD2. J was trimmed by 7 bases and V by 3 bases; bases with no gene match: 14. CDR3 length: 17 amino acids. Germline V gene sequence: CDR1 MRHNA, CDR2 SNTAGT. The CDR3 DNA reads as TGTGCCAGCAGTGAAGAGAAAATGAAGCGGGGAGTCGGGGAGCTGTTTTTT. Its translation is CASSEEKMKRGVGELFF.

In nucleotides, the CDR3 is TGTGCCAGCAGCTTAGATCGGAGAAACAATGAGCAGTTCTTC. Protein: CASSLDRRNNEQFF. The chain carries TRBV11-2 and TRBJ2-1; no firm D call. The CDR3 has 14 amino acids. Deletions cut 0 bases from V and 5 bases from J, with 8 bases between. Germline lookup yields CDR1 SGHAT and CDR2 FQNNGV. Variable domain in full (rest from reference TRBV11-2 and TRBJ2-1): EAGVAQSPRYKIIEKRQSVAFWCNPISGHATLYWYQQILGQGPKLLIQFQNNGVVDDSQLPKDRFSAERLKGVDSTLKIQPAKLEDSAVYLCASSLDRRNNEQFFGPGTRLTVL.

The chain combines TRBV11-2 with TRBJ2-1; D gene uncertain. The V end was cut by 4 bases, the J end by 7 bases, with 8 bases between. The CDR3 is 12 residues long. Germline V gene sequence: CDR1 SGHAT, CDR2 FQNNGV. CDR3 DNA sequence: TGTGCCAGCAGCTCACTCCGGAATGAGCAGTTCTTC. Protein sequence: CASSSLRNEQFF.

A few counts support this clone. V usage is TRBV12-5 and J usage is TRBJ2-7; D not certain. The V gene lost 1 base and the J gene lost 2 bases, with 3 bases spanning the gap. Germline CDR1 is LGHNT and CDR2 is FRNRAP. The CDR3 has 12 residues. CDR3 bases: TGTGCTAGTGGTTTGGATACCTACGAGCAGTACTTC. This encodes CASGLDTYEQYF.